This passage covers 30 T cell receptor beta chains from one sample sequenced in a study of OX40 agonist ivuxolimab in advanced cancers. Sequencing was performed with immunoSEQ multiplex PCR; in TCRdb, only in-frame clones are kept and a portion is missing. The table lists 90,000 to 100,000 clones, about 87% of them singletons. The specimen comprised CD4+ or CD8+ T cells sorted from blood, sampled in a trial of the OX40 agonist ivuxolimab. Source of these receptors: an adult with an advanced solid tumor such as melanoma, head and neck, liver or kidney cancer.

J is TRBJ2-1 and V is TRBV30; no definite D call. With 1 base removed from V and 9 bases from J, the gap between germline ends came to 7 bases. The CDR3 spans 11 residues. Germline V lookup: CDR1 GTSNPN, CDR2 SVGIG (reference sequence). The chain's CDR3 is CAWSGGVEQFF. The CDR3 bases are TGTGCCTGGAGTGGAGGCGTTGAGCAGTTCTTC.

This chain joins TRBV6-6 and TRBJ2-5; possible D gene TRBD2, 6 bases. Germline loops: CDR1 MNHNY, CDR2 SVGAGI (reference sequence). Trimming pared 4 bases from V and 5 bases from J, leaving 14 bases between. The CDR3 is made up of 14 amino acids. The chain's CDR3 is CASSSHSGRETQYF. CDR3 DNA: TGTGCCAGCAGTTCTCATTCAGGGAGGGAGACCCAGTACTTC.

V gene TRBV6-5 combines with J gene TRBJ1-3; D is unresolved. The germline gives CDR1 MNHEY, CDR2 SVGAGI. CDR3 length equals 14 residues. V dropped 3 bases and J dropped 0 bases, with 6 bases sitting between them. This CDR3 reads CASSYESSGNTIYF. The CDR3 coding sequence is TGTGCCAGCAGTTATGAGAGCTCTGGAAACACCATATATTTT.

The rearrangement links TRBV5-6 to TRBJ2-1; possibly TRBD1 for D (6 bases). Per the germline V gene, CDR1 is SGHDT and CDR2 is YYEEEE. The length of the CDR3 is 16 residues. Deletions cut 4 bases from V and 3 bases from J, with 17 bases between. The CDR3 DNA reads as TGTGCCAGCAGCCCCGGTCTCGGACAGATCTACAATGAGCAGTTCTTC. It yields the protein CASSPGLGQIYNEQFF.

V usage is TRBV25-1 and J usage is TRBJ1-6; D unclear. CDR3 size: 14 residues. The germline V and J ends were trimmed by 6 bases and 7 bases, with 13 bases remaining between them. From germline, CDR1 is MGHDK and CDR2 SYGVNS. The CDR3 loop is CASREGGSNSPLHF. CDR3 nucleotide sequence: TGTGCCAGCAGGGAAGGTGGGTCGAATTCACCCCTCCACTTT. The full variable domain, completed using reference TRBV25-1 and TRBJ1-6, is EADIYQTPRYLVIGTGKKITLECSQTMGHDKMYWYQQDPGMELHLIHYSYGVNSTEKGDLSSESTVSRIRTEHFPLTLESARPSHTSQYLCASREGGSNSPLHFGNGTRLTVT.

As to this clone: The same CDR3 is also encoded by other DNA sequences in this sample. This chain uses TRBV19 with TRBJ2-3; D is unclear. Deletions cut 1 base from V and 3 bases from J, with 2 bases between. CDR3 length: 12 residues. The germline V gene has CDR1 LNHDA and CDR2 SQIVND (reference sequence). CDR3 amino acids: CASSIGTDTQYF. CDR3 nucleotides: TGTGCCAGTAGTATAGGGACAGATACGCAGTATTTT.

V usage is TRBV6-1 and J usage is TRBJ2-7; weak D call: TRBD1 (5 bases). Germline V gives CDR1 MNHNS, CDR2 SASEGT. Trimming removed 4 bases from V and 2 bases from J, with 9 bases in between. The CDR3 loop spans 13 amino acids. CDR3 sequence reads: CASSVRQPYEQYF. In DNA form, the CDR3 reads TGTGCCAGCAGTGTTAGACAGCCCTACGAGCAGTACTTC.

The chain joins TRBV5-4 to TRBJ2-1; D is unresolved. The V gene's germline CDR1 is SGHNT and CDR2 YYREEE (reference sequence). Trimming took off 4 bases at V and 5 bases at J, with 7 bases between the two ends. This CDR3 comprises 12 residues. The CDR3, as DNA: TGTGCCAGCAGCACCCCAGACAATGAGCAGTTCTTC. Amino acid sequence: CASSTPDNEQFF.

The table lists this clone with a count of one. The DNA for the CDR3 is TGTGCCAGCAGCTCGAGGCAGGGCCCAAGGAATTCACCCCTCCACTTT. It codes for CASSSRQGPRNSPLHF. V usage is TRBV7-2 and J usage is TRBJ1-6, with TRBD1 as a possible D gene (5 bases). Between the trimmed V and J ends, which lost 4 bases and 7 bases, there was a span of 17 bases. The CDR3 is made up of 16 amino acids. The germline CDR1 and CDR2 sequences are SGHTA and FQGNSA. Supplemented by reference TRBV7-2 and TRBJ1-6, the full variable domain reads GAGVSQSPSNKVTEKGKDVELRCDPISGHTALYWYRQSLGQGLEFLIYFQGNSAPDKSGLPSDRFSAERTGGSVSTLTIQRTQQEDSAVYLCASSSRQGPRNSPLHFGNGTRLTVT.

The rearrangement links TRBV7-8 to TRBJ2-2; 11 nucleotides line up with TRBD2. The germline CDR1 and CDR2 sequences are SGHVS and FQNEAQ. V gave up 4 bases and J gave up 6 bases; unmatched junction bases: 4. The CDR3 consists of 15 residues. The CDR3: CASSSVAGGPGELFF. DNA of the CDR3: TGTGCCAGCAGCTCTGTAGCGGGGGGGCCCGGGGAGCTGTTTTTT.

This clone was counted once. The CDR3 sequence is CASSPAGQPQHF. The DNA for the CDR3 is TGTGCCAGCAGCCCCGCGGGGCAGCCCCAGCATTTT. The chain employs TRBV7-2 and TRBJ1-5; D gene unclear. V was trimmed by 5 bases and J by 7 bases, leaving 9 bases between them. Germline CDR1 is SGHTA and CDR2 is FQGNSA. The CDR3 totals 12 residues.

The J gene is TRBJ1-5, the V gene TRBV5-3, with D hard to call. TRBV5-3 is flagged as an ORF with uncertain function. V lost 2 bases to trimming and J lost 0 bases, with 12 bases between them. The CDR3 consists of 16 residues. The chain's CDR3 is CARSFGNRNSNQPQHF. The CDR3 region has the DNA TGTGCCAGAAGCTTTGGCAACCGGAATAGCAATCAGCCCCAGCATTTT.

The rearrangement links TRBV9 to TRBJ2-1; D is unclear. Germline V gives CDR1 SGDLS, CDR2 YYNGEE. The V end lost 0 bases, the J end lost 1 base, and 11 bases lay between the germline ends. This CDR3 has 16 amino acids. This chain's CDR3 is CASSVGLGISYNEQFF. CDR3 DNA sequence: TGTGCCAGCAGCGTAGGACTGGGGATATCCTACAATGAGCAGTTCTTC.

J is TRBJ2-5 and V is TRBV6-1, with 10 nucleotides matching TRBD1. From germline, CDR1 is MNHNS and CDR2 SASEGT. This CDR3 is 13 amino acids long. V lost 6 bases and J lost 5; bases outside the gene matches: 3. This chain's CDR3 is CASRGTGEETQYF. CDR3 in DNA: TGTGCCAGCAGGGGGACAGGGGAGGAGACCCAGTACTTC.

The V gene is TRBV19, the J gene TRBJ2-4; D is unclear. Trimming stripped 5 bases from V and 10 bases from J, with 9 bases between. From germline, CDR1 is LNHDA and CDR2 SQIVND (reference sequence). The CDR3 is made up of 11 amino acids. The DNA for the CDR3 is TGTGCCAGTAGTCTCTTAGGGATTCAGTACTTC. The encoded protein is CASSLLGIQYF.

V gene TRBV9 combines with J gene TRBJ2-6, with D hard to call. The germline gives CDR1 SGDLS, CDR2 YYNGEE. V was pared by 5 bases and J by 3 bases, with 6 bases between. The CDR3 contains 13 residues. The CDR3 is CASRNIGANVLTF. CDR3 sequence (DNA): TGTGCCAGCAGGAACATTGGGGCCAACGTCCTGACTTTC.

Notes on this clone: This specimen includes other DNA sequences encoding the same CDR3. CDR3 nucleotide sequence: TGTGCCAGCTCACCCCGGGGGGCAAAAGGCTCCGACTATGGCTACACCTTC. Its translation is CASSPRGAKGSDYGYTF. The chain recombines TRBV18 with TRBJ1-2; possibly TRBD1 for D (6 bases). The CDR3 runs 17 residues. V was clipped by 3 bases and J by 3 bases, with 20 bases between them. Germline loops: CDR1 KGHSH, CDR2 LQKENI.

The chain has TRBV27 and TRBJ1-1; no clear D gene. This CDR3 is built from 15 residues. V was shortened by 3 bases and J by 5 bases, with 16 bases between the two germline ends. Germline V CDR1 and CDR2: MNHEY, SMNVEV (reference sequence). The CDR3 DNA reads as TGTGCCAGCAGTTTTCAAGGCAGCTTAGGGACTGAAGCTTTCTTT. Translated, it gives CASSFQGSLGTEAFF.

The rearrangement joins TRBV18 to TRBJ1-1, with D tentatively TRBD1 (5 bases). This CDR3 spans 14 amino acids. V was clipped by 2 bases and J by 4 bases, with 11 bases between them. Germline-derived CDR1 and CDR2 are KGHSH and LQKENI. The CDR3 sequence: CASSPGGVGTEAFF. The CDR3 DNA sequence: TGTGCCAGCTCACCAGGGGGGGTTGGCACTGAAGCTTTCTTT.

In its sample, this clone was seen a few times. V usage is TRBV7-2 and J usage is TRBJ2-2; a weak D match, TRBD1 (6 bases). The CDR3 runs to 14 residues. V dropped 5 bases and J dropped 6 bases, with 13 bases sitting between them. Germline V gene lookup returns CDR1 SGHTA and CDR2 FQGNSA. The CDR3 sequence is CASSITGSAGELFF. In DNA, the CDR3 is TGTGCCAGCAGCATAACAGGGTCGGCCGGGGAGCTGTTTTTT.

The CDR3 is CASSQYGYEQYF. In DNA form, the CDR3 reads TGTGCCAGCAGTCAATACGGCTACGAGCAGTACTTC. The chain couples TRBV28 to TRBJ2-7; no reliable D call. The V and J ends lost 5 bases and 3 bases respectively, with 8 bases between them. The CDR3 spans 12 residues. Germline CDR1 MDHEN, CDR2 SYDVKM. Drawing the rest from reference TRBV28 and TRBJ2-7, the complete variable domain is DVKVTQSSRYLVKRTGEKVFLECVQDMDHENMFWYRQDPGLGLRLIYFSYDVKMKEKGDIPEGYSVSREKKERFSLILESASTNQTSMYLCASSQYGYEQYFGPGTRLTVT.

The V and J genes are TRBV11-2 and TRBJ2-5; 8 nucleotides align to TRBD1. Germline assignment: CDR1 SGHAT and CDR2 FQNNGV. V trimming: 1 base; J trimming: 5 bases; junction bases outside the gene matches: 6. The CDR3 runs to 15 residues. CDR3 in DNA: TGTGCCAGCAGCTTAGGGACAGGGCTCGGGGAGACCCAGTACTTC. Protein: CASSLGTGLGETQYF.

This clone appeared a single time. This rearrangement joins TRBV11-2 to TRBJ2-1; 7 nucleotides align to TRBD1. The CDR3 is 15 amino acids. Trimming at V came to 3 bases and at J to 10 bases, leaving 12 bases not matched to a gene. The germline V gene encodes CDR1 SGHAT and CDR2 FQNNGV. CDR3 bases: TGTGCCAGCAGCTTTGCCCTCGGGACAGCCCCAGAGCAGTTCTTC. This codes for CASSFALGTAPEQFF.

This clone has a single count. This chain connects TRBV18 to TRBJ2-7; 8 bases are a match to TRBD1. Germline CDR1 reads KGHSH; CDR2 reads LQKENI. There are 16 residues in the CDR3. After removal of 4 bases from V and 7 bases from J, the junction contained 15 bases not matched to a gene. The CDR3 bases are TGTGCCAGCTCACTTTCTCAGACAGGGGTGGTCGCAGAGCAGTACTTC. It codes for CASSLSQTGVVAEQYF.

V is TRBV28 and J is TRBJ2-3, with D tentatively TRBD2 (6 bases). This CDR3 comprises 15 residues. V was pared by 2 bases and J by 4 bases, with 13 bases between. CDR1 and CDR2 (germline): MDHEN, SYDVKM. For the CDR3, the DNA is TGTGCCAGCAGTTTAGGGGGGTCGACGGCAGATACGCAGTATTTT. Amino acids: CASSLGGSTADTQYF.

This chain uses TRBV7-2 with TRBJ2-7, with unresolved D. The V end lost 1 base, the J end lost 3 bases, and 7 bases lay between the germline ends. Germline V gene data show CDR1 as SGHTA and CDR2 as FQGNSA. This CDR3 contains 13 residues. The CDR3 DNA is TGTGCCAGCAGCTTAGGAGTAAACTACGAGCAGTACTTC. Encoded protein: CASSLGVNYEQYF.

The V gene is TRBV7-2, the J gene TRBJ1-4; D perhaps matches TRBD1 (5 bases). The CDR3 is made up of 16 amino acids. Trimming removed 7 bases from V and 8 bases from J, with 23 bases in between. The germline CDR1 and CDR2 sequences are SGHTA and FQGNSA. The CDR3: CASNPSQIGAREKLFF. The CDR3, as DNA: TGTGCCAGCAACCCTAGCCAGATCGGGGCGCGGGAAAAACTGTTTTTT.

This rearrangement joins TRBV15 to TRBJ1-6, with TRBD1 identical over 11 bases. CDR3 size: 17 residues. V was pared by 3 bases and J by 10 bases, with 11 bases of the junction left unmatched. The germline CDR1 and CDR2 sequences are LNHNV and YYDKDF (reference sequence). CDR3: CATSRDRGLDPRSPLHF. CDR3 in DNA: TGTGCCACCAGCAGGGACAGGGGGCTTGATCCTCGGTCACCCCTCCACTTT.

The chain employs TRBV6-6 and TRBJ1-4; D gene unclear. V was shortened by 5 bases and J by 8 bases, with 12 bases between the two germline ends. CDR3 size: 13 residues. Germline V CDR1 and CDR2: MNHNY, SVGAGI (reference sequence). CDR3 in amino acids: CASSHLGREKLFF. DNA for the CDR3: TGTGCCAGCAGTCACCTCGGACGGGAAAAACTGTTTTTT.

This clone was seen a handful of times. The gene calls are TRBV10-3 and TRBJ1-2; D is ambiguous. Trimming removed 10 bases at V and 4 bases at J, with 10 bases between. Germline V CDR1 and CDR2: ENHRY, SYGVKD. The CDR3 extends over 11 amino acids. The CDR3 region is CATNDIYGYTF. CDR3 bases: TGTGCCACCAACGACATCTATGGCTACACCTTC.